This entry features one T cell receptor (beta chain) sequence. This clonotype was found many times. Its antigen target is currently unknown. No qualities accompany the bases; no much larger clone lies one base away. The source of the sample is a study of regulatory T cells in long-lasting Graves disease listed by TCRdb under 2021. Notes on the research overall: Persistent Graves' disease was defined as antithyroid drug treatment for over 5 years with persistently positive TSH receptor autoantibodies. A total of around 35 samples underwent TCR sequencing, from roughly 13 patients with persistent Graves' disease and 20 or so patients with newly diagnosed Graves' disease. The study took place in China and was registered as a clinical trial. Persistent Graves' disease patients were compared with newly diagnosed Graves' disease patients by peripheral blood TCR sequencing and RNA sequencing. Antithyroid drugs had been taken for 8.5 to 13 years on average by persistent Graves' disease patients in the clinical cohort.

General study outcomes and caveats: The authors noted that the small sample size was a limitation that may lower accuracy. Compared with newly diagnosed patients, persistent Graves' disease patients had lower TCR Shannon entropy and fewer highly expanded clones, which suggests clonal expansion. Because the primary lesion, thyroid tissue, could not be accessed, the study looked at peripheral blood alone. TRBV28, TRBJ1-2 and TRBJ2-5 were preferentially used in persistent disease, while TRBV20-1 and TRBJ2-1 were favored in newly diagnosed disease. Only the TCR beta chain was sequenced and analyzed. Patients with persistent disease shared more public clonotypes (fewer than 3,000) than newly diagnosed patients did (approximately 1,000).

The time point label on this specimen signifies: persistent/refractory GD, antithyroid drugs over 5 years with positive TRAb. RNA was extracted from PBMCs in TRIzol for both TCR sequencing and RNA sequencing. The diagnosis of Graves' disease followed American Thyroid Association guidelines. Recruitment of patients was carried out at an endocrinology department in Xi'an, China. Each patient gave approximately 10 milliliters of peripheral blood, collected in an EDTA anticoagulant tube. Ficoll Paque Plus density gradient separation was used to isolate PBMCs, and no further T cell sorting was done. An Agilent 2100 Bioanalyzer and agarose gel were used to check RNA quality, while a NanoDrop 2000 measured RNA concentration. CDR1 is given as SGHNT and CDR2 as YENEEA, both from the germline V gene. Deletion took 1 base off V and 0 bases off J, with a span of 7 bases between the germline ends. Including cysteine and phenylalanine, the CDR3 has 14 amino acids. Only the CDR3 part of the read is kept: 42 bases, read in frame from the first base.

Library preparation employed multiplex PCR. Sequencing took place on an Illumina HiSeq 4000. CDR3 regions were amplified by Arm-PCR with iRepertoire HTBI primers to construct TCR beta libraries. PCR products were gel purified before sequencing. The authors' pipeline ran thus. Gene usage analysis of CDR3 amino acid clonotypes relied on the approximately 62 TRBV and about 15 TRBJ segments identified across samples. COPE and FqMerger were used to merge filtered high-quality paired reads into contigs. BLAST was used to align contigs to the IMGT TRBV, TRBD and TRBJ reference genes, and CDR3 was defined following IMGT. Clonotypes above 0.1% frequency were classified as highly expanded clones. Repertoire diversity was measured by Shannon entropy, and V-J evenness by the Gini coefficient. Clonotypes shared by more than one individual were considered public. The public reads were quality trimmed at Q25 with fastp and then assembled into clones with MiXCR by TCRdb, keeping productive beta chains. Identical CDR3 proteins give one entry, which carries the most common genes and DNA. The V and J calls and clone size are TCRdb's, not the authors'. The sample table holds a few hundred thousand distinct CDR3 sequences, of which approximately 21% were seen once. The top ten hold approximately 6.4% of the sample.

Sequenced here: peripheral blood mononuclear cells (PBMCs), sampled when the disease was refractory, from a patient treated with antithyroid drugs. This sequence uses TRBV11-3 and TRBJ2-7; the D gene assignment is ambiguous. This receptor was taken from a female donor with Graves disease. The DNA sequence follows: TGTGCCAGCAGCTTAGGGCAATACTCCTACGAGCAGTACTTC. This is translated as CASSLGQYSYEQYF.